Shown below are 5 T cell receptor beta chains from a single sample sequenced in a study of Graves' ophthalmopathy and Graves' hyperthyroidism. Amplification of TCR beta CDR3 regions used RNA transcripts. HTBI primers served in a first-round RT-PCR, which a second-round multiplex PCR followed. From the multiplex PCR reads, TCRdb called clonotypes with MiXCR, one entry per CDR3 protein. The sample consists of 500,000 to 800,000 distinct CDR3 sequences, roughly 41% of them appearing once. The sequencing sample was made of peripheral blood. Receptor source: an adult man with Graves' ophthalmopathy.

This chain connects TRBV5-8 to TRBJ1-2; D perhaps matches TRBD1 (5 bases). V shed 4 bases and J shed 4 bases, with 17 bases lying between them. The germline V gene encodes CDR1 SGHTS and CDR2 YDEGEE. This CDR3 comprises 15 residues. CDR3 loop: CASSQPDGGGYGYTF. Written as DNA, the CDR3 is TGTGCCAGCAGCCAACCGGACGGGGGAGGCTATGGCTACACCTTC.

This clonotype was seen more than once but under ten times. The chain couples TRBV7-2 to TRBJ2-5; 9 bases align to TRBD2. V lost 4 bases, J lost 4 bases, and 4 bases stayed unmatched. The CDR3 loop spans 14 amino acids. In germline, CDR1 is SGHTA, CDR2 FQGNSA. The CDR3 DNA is TGTGCCAGCAGCTATGCGGGGGGGCGAGAGACCCAGTACTTC. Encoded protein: CASSYAGGRETQYF.

CDR3 coding DNA: TGTGCCAGCAGTTTAGGGACAGGGGGATCTAATTCACCCCTCCACTTT. Its protein is CASSLGTGGSNSPLHF. V usage is TRBV2 and J usage is TRBJ1-6, with 11 nucleotides matching TRBD1. The CDR3 is 16 amino acids. The ends lost 5 bases at V and 6 bases at J; junction bases unmatched: 6. CDR1 and CDR2 from the germline V gene are SNHLY and FYNNEI.

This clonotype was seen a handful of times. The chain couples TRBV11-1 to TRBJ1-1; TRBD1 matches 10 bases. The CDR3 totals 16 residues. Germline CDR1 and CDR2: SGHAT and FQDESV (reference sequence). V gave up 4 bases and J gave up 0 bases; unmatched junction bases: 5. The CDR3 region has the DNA TGTGCCAGCAGCTCGGACAGGGGGTTCTTGAACACTGAAGCTTTCTTT. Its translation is CASSSDRGFLNTEAFF.

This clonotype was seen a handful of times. The CDR3 nucleotides read TGTGCCATCAGTGGCGGGACAGGGCAAGAGACCCAGTACTTC. Protein: CAISGGTGQETQYF. The V and J genes are TRBV10-3 and TRBJ2-5; TRBD1 aligns across 9 bases. Trimming took 4 bases from V and 2 from J; bases not matched to a gene: 2. CDR1 and CDR2 (germline): ENHRY, SYGVKD. The CDR3 sequence is 14 residues long.